This T cell receptor (beta chain) emerged from a study of CD8+CD57+ T cells in acquired aplastic anemia. Trimming took off 7 bases at V and 4 bases at J, with 13 bases between the two ends. Germline loops: CDR1 SNHLY, CDR2 FYNNEI. The CDR3 consists of 13 residues. CDR3 and TCR beta VDJ profiling relied on genomic DNA as the template. TCRdb re-called the reads with MiXCR, one entry per CDR3 protein. This sample has roughly 300,000 distinct CDR3 sequences, with about 56% found just once. This clonotype originated in a human donor with severe aplastic anemia or a healthy control (not recorded which). The gene calls are TRBV2 and TRBJ1-2; maybe TRBD1 (5 bases). The material sequenced was sorted CD4+, CD8+, or CD8+CD57+ T cells (not recorded which) from PBMCs. The CDR3 loop is CASTGGLGYGYTF. In nucleotides, the CDR3 is TGTGCCAGCACTGGGGGATTAGGCTATGGCTACACCTTC. The full variable domain, its missing parts supplied by reference TRBV2 and TRBJ1-2, is EPEVTQTPSHQVTQMGQEVILRCVPISNHLYFYWYRQILGQKVEFLVSFYNNEISEKSEIFDDQFSVERPDGSNFTLKIRSTKLEDSAMYFCASTGGLGYGYTFGSGTRLTVV.